A single sample is the source of the 5 T cell receptor beta chains below, sequenced in a study of T cell responses to AZD1222 COVID-19 vaccine (dated by TCRdb to 2020 to 2023). The receptor library was made with the immunoSEQ multiplex PCR assay. What TCRdb holds here is the immuneACCESS table cut down to in-frame rearrangements. Part of the clones is not present; checked against another copy, under half of the missing clones reflect an unresolved V gene, and the others are unexplained. This sample is represented by around 97,000 clones; approximately 89% of them were singletons. The ten largest make up 20% to 25% of the sample. The time point tag for this specimen amounts to: baseline before first vaccination. The input for sequencing was peripheral blood, taken on day 0 of AZD1222 vaccination. Receptors originate from an adult in good health.

The chain links TRBV7-6 to TRBJ2-7, with TRBD2 identical over 10 bases. The CDR3 extends over 15 amino acids. Germline CDR1 reads SGHVS; CDR2 reads FNYEAQ. Trimming took 0 bases from V and 3 from J; bases not matched to a gene: 2. The CDR3: CASSLALAGLYEQYF. DNA for the CDR3: TGTGCCAGCAGCTTAGCACTAGCGGGACTCTACGAGCAGTACTTC.

The chain has TRBV6-1 and TRBJ2-1, with TRBD2 matching over 12 bases. This CDR3 has 15 amino acids. The J segment lost 7 bases and the V segment lost 2 bases, leaving 3 bases of the junction unmatched. In germline, CDR1 is MNHNS, CDR2 SASEGT. CDR3 in amino acids: CASSETSGRLNEQFF. In DNA, the CDR3 is TGTGCCAGCAGTGAAACTAGCGGGAGGTTGAATGAGCAGTTCTTC.

This clone came up once. V gene TRBV19 combines with J gene TRBJ2-5, with TRBD1 identical over 9 bases. There are 15 residues in the CDR3. The germline V gene has CDR1 LNHDA and CDR2 SQIVND (reference sequence). Trimming removed 9 bases from V and 2 bases from J; junction bases left unmatched: 10. In DNA, the CDR3 is TGTGCCAGGCAACCCTCGGGACAGGGTCAAGAGACCCAGTACTTC. Protein: CARQPSGQGQETQYF.

This rearrangement joins TRBV6-5 to TRBJ1-1; TRBD1 agrees at 8 bases. The V gene end was trimmed by 7 bases and the J gene end by 0 bases; junction bases not matched to a gene: 4. The CDR3 totals 14 residues. Germline V gene data show CDR1 as MNHEY and CDR2 as SVGAGI. The CDR3 DNA is TGTGCCAGCAACGGACAGGGTTTGAACACTGAAGCTTTCTTT. Protein: CASNGQGLNTEAFF.

The chain links TRBV7-9 to TRBJ1-1, with a tentative D call TRBD1 (6 bases). Trimming stripped 6 bases from V and 1 base from J, with 18 bases between. This CDR3 is 16 amino acids long. Per germline, CDR1 SEHNR and CDR2 FQNEAQ (reference sequence). The CDR3 sequence: CASSISRGGENTEAFF. CDR3 nucleotide sequence: TGTGCCAGCAGTATTAGTAGGGGGGGAGAGAACACTGAAGCTTTCTTT.